This T cell receptor beta chain originates from a study of blood T cell repertoires in COVID-19. Study summary: Specimens from acute and convalescent COVID-19 originated in the United States, Italy and Spain. PBMCs, B-cell-depleted T cells, or T cells provided the cDNA or gDNA that made up the material.

The authors' processing: Researchers report that nucleated cell counts were estimated from reference gene primer amplification. The protocol was immunoSEQ multiplex PCR, while the TCRdb copy is restricted to in-frame clones and leaves out a portion. From that table come the V and J calls and clone size; the DNA was used to work out D and trimming. Among fewer than 40,000 clones listed, 91% were seen once. There are 15 residues in the CDR3. CDR1 and CDR2 (germline): MNHEY, SMNVEV (reference sequence). V was shortened by 7 bases and J by 5 bases, with 20 bases between the two germline ends. The sequencing input was peripheral blood. This rearrangement joins TRBV27 to TRBJ1-1; weak D call: TRBD1 (6 bases). This receptor was taken from a human donor with active COVID-19. The donor label of this sample is uncertain. The CDR3 DNA reads as TGTGCCAGCACCATTGCCCCAGGGGTTGGGACTGAAGCTTTCTTT. Its translation: CASTIAPGVGTEAFF.